Below are 16 T cell receptor beta chains sequenced from a single sample in a study of PD-1 blockade in classical Hodgkin lymphoma (dated by TCRdb to about 2020). According to the study, the label for this sample's time point signals: newly diagnosed, previously untreated cHL patient sample. Magnetic negative selection with a Miltenyi CD8+ T cell isolation kit was used to purify CD8+ T cells from thawed PBMCs. Library method: the immunoSEQ multiplex PCR assay. Here the immuneACCESS table is served through TCRdb, limited to in-frame sequences with V and J called. Missing clones are a known gap in these copies; in checked studies unresolved V genes cover under half, and the rest lacks a known reason. This sample lists 14,000 to 15,000 clones; approximately 90% were detected once. The ten largest clones add up to approximately 5.9% of the sample. Sequencing input: CD8+ T cells from blood. These receptors all come from a human donor with classical Hodgkin lymphoma.

The V gene is TRBV5-1, the J gene TRBJ1-1; D gene uncertain. Deletions cut 3 bases from V and 2 bases from J, with 8 bases between. Germline V gives CDR1 SGHRS, CDR2 YFSETQ. This CDR3 contains 13 residues. Written as DNA, the CDR3 is TGCGCCAGCAGCTCCGAGCTTAACACTGAAGCTTTCTTT. Translation gives CASSSELNTEAFF.

This clone was seen a single time. The chain uses TRBV9 and TRBJ1-2; a possible D gene is TRBD1 (6 bases). Trimming removed 0 bases at V and 0 bases at J, with 9 bases between. The CDR3 is 15 residues long. Germline assignment: CDR1 SGDLS and CDR2 YYNGEE. Here the CDR3 reads CASSVAAGANYGYTF. CDR3 nucleotides: TGTGCCAGCAGCGTAGCGGCAGGGGCTAACTATGGCTACACCTTC.

V gene TRBV6-5 combines with J gene TRBJ1-5; a weak D match, TRBD1 (6 bases). The germline gives CDR1 MNHEY, CDR2 SVGAGI. The length of the CDR3 is 13 residues. Deletions cut 3 bases from V and 8 bases from J, with 11 bases between. CDR3 sequence reads: CASSYQGQEPQHF. The CDR3 nucleotides read TGTGCCAGCAGTTATCAGGGGCAAGAGCCCCAGCATTTT.

V and J are TRBV5-5 and TRBJ2-7; tentative D call: TRBD1 (6 bases). V lost 5 bases and J lost 4, with 13 bases in between. This CDR3 has 13 residues. Germline V gives CDR1 SGHKS, CDR2 YYEKEE (reference sequence). The CDR3 nucleotides are TGTGCCAGCAGTTCAGGACAGACATACGAGCAGTACGTC. It encodes CASSSGQTYEQYV.

CDR3 in amino acids: CASTLGLAGYNEQFF. Written as DNA, the CDR3 is TGTGCCAGCACCCTAGGGCTAGCGGGCTACAATGAGCAGTTCTTC. The chain carries TRBV28 and TRBJ2-1; 8 bases are shared with TRBD2. With V trimmed by 7 bases and J by 3 bases, 8 bases remained unmatched. The CDR3 loop spans 15 amino acids. Germline V gene lookup returns CDR1 MDHEN and CDR2 SYDVKM.

V and J are TRBV27 and TRBJ2-3; possibly TRBD2 for D (6 bases). The germline V gene encodes CDR1 MNHEY and CDR2 SMNVEV (reference sequence). Trimming stripped 6 bases from V and 4 bases from J, with 20 bases between. CDR3 length: 16 residues. The DNA for the CDR3 is TGTGCCAGCAGCCCAGTGGGGGGAGTGGGCGCAGATACGCAGTATTTT. Residues: CASSPVGGVGADTQYF.

The V gene is TRBV6-5, the J gene TRBJ2-3, with a possible D match to TRBD2 (5 bases). Germline V gene data show CDR1 as MNHEY and CDR2 as SVGAGI. This CDR3 region has 11 residues. The CDR3 DNA reads as TGTGCGTCGGAGGCCGCGGATACGCAGTATTTT. The encoded protein is CASEAADTQYF.

This rearrangement joins TRBV10-1 to TRBJ2-7, with 8 bases matching TRBD1. The V gene's germline CDR1 is WNHNN and CDR2 SYGVQD (reference sequence). V shed 3 bases, J shed 5 bases, and the junction held 6 bases outside the gene matches. The CDR3 covers 14 residues. CDR3 protein: CASSDPDRADEQYF. The DNA for the CDR3 is TGCGCCAGCAGTGACCCGGACAGGGCGGACGAGCAGTACTTC.

CDR3 in DNA: TGTGCCAGCAGCTTGGGGACACGTTATAGCAATCAGCCCCAGCATTTT. This encodes CASSLGTRYSNQPQHF. The gene calls are TRBV7-9 and TRBJ1-5, with D perhaps TRBD1 (6 bases). CDR3 length equals 16 residues. V dropped 3 bases and J dropped 0 bases, with 12 bases sitting between them. Germline CDR1 and CDR2: SEHNR and FQNEAQ (reference sequence). Combining the CDR3 with reference TRBV7-9 and TRBJ1-5 gives the whole variable domain DTGVSQNPRHKITKRGQNVTFRCDPISEHNRLYWYRQTLGQGPEFLTYFQNEAQLEKSRLLSDRFSAERPKGSFSTLEIQRTEQGDSAMYLCASSLGTRYSNQPQHFGDGTRLSIL.

The chain combines TRBV28 with TRBJ2-7; D is unresolved. The CDR3 has 12 residues. Deletions cut 5 bases from V and 4 bases from J, with 9 bases between. CDR1 MDHEN and CDR2 SYDVKM come from the germline V gene. CDR3 protein: CASSPPKYEQYF. For the CDR3, the DNA is TGTGCCAGCAGTCCCCCGAAGTACGAGCAGTACTTC.

This chain connects TRBV7-8 to TRBJ2-3, with TRBD2 matching 9 bases. The CDR3 runs 14 residues. CDR1 is SGHVS and CDR2 is FQNEAQ in the germline V gene. V was pared by 10 bases and J by 4 bases, with 9 bases of the junction left unmatched. The DNA for the CDR3 is TGTGCCAACGCATTAGCGGGAGCATCAGATACGCAGTATTTT. Protein: CANALAGASDTQYF.

In its sample, this clone was seen once. The rearrangement links TRBV28 to TRBJ1-1; no definite D call. Germline V CDR1 and CDR2: MDHEN, SYDVKM. This CDR3 comprises 14 residues. Trimming pared 7 bases from V and 3 bases from J, leaving 15 bases between. CDR3 in DNA: TGTGCCAGCACTACCGAGGACGGGTACACTGAAGCTTTCTTT. Amino acid sequence: CASTTEDGYTEAFF.

This chain connects TRBV4-1 to TRBJ2-7; TRBD2 is a possible D gene (8 bases). Looked up from germline, CDR1 is MGHRA and CDR2 is YSYEKL. There are 16 residues in the CDR3. V dropped 2 bases and J dropped 4 bases, with 18 bases sitting between them. The CDR3 loop is CASSQPREGQPYEQYF. The CDR3 DNA is TGCGCCAGCAGCCAACCCCGGGAGGGACAGCCTTACGAGCAGTACTTC.

This sequence joins TRBV21-1 and TRBJ2-3; TRBD2 reflects the table's D call only, with no check against the DNA. TRBV21-1 is noted as a pseudogene. CDR3 size: 15 residues. CDR3 in amino acids: CASSPRGRGRDTQYF. The CDR3, as DNA: TGTGCCAGCAGCCCAAGAGGGCGAGGGAGGGATACGCAGTATTTT.

This chain uses TRBV27 with TRBJ2-7; D uncertain. V was trimmed by 9 bases and J by 1 base, leaving 10 bases between them. The CDR3 has 12 amino acids. Germline CDR1 reads MNHEY; CDR2 reads SMNVEV (reference sequence). The CDR3 DNA reads TGTGCCAGTCGTGGGTCGTCCTACGAGCAGTACTTC. The encoded protein is CASRGSSYEQYF.

The chain is built from TRBV4-1 and TRBJ1-1; 12 bases match TRBD1. Germline CDR1 is MGHRA and CDR2 is YSYEKL. V was pared by 2 bases and J by 0 bases, with 7 bases of the junction left unmatched. The CDR3 has 18 residues. The CDR3 DNA is TGCGCCAGCAGCCAAATCACGGGACAGGGGGCAGTGAACACTGAAGCTTTCTTT. Its translation is CASSQITGQGAVNTEAFF.